These 8 T cell receptor beta chains were sequenced from one sample in a study of T cell changes during pregnancy in multiple sclerosis. This table comes from immunoSEQ multiplex PCR, and its TCRdb copy is limited to in-frame clones, with some not included. The sample includes about 75,000 clones, 70% to 90% seen only once; the top ten take more than 0.8%. This sample comprised peripheral blood, obtained in the first trimester of pregnancy. The receptor set was obtained from a female donor in good health, enrolled as a control in a pregnancy study.

V and J are TRBV7-9 and TRBJ2-3; TRBD1 matches 7 bases. CDR3 length: 15 residues. CDR1 and CDR2 (germline): SEHNR, FQNEAQ (reference sequence). Unmatched junction bases numbered 9, after V lost 4 bases and J lost 5 bases. This chain's CDR3 is CASSSRQGTGDTQYF. In DNA form, the CDR3 reads TGTGCCAGCAGCTCGAGACAGGGTACCGGAGATACGCAGTATTTT.

V gene TRBV4-1 combines with J gene TRBJ1-4; D unresolved. The CDR3 runs 13 residues. Germline CDR1 is MGHRA and CDR2 is YSYEKL. V was shortened by 3 bases and J by 8 bases, with 10 bases between the two germline ends. The CDR3, as DNA: TGCGCCAGCAGCCAGCCCGACGGGGAAAAACTGTTTTTT. Translating gives CASSQPDGEKLFF.

This clone was found a few times. The J gene is TRBJ1-5, the V gene TRBV19; possible D gene TRBD1, 6 bases. The V end was cut by 7 bases, the J end by 5 bases, with 18 bases between. This CDR3 is built from 15 residues. Germline-derived CDR1 and CDR2 are LNHDA and SQIVND (reference sequence). DNA for the CDR3: TGTGCCAGTACCCCGGACGGGACATACTATCAGCCCCAGCATTTT. The encoded protein is CASTPDGTYYQPQHF. The whole variable domain, remainder taken from reference TRBV19 and TRBJ1-5, is DGGITQSPKYLFRKEGQNVTLSCEQNLNHDAMYWYRQDPGQGLRLIYYSQIVNDFQKGDIAEGYSVSREKKESFPLTVTSAQKNPTAFYLCASTPDGTYYQPQHFGDGTRLSIL.

The CDR3: CASSFSISGGPAETQYF. As DNA, the CDR3 is TGTGCCAGCAGTTTCTCGATCTCGGGGGGGCCCGCAGAGACCCAGTACTTC. The chain has TRBV27 and TRBJ2-5, with 8 bases matching TRBD2. Unmatched junction bases numbered 13, after V lost 3 bases and J lost 4 bases. The V gene's germline CDR1 is MNHEY and CDR2 SMNVEV (reference sequence). The CDR3 has 17 residues.

The chain combines TRBV29-1 with TRBJ1-2, with a tentative D call TRBD1 (5 bases). CDR3 length equals 14 residues. V was pared by 8 bases and J by 2 bases, with 18 bases between. Germline V lookup: CDR1 SQVTM, CDR2 ANQGSEA. The CDR3, as DNA: TGCAGCTGGGAGGGGCCACTCCCAAACTATGGCTACACCTTC. It translates to CSWEGPLPNYGYTF.

The chain is built from TRBV19 and TRBJ1-5; weak D call: TRBD1 (5 bases). Germline values: CDR1 LNHDA, CDR2 SQIVND (reference sequence). CDR3 size: 15 residues. V lost 6 bases, J lost 4 bases, and 16 bases lay in between. The CDR3 reads CASRDQGLRNQPQHF. CDR3 nucleotides: TGTGCCAGTAGGGATCAGGGATTACGAAATCAGCCCCAGCATTTT.

V gene TRBV7-9 combines with J gene TRBJ1-3, with D tentatively TRBD1 (5 bases). The CDR3 has 15 amino acids. Per the germline V gene, CDR1 is SEHNR and CDR2 is FQNEAQ (reference sequence). V was trimmed by 1 base and J by 0 bases, leaving 7 bases between them. In DNA, the CDR3 is TGTGCCAGCAGCTTAGAGACAGTCTCTGGAAACACCATATATTTT. Translation: CASSLETVSGNTIYF.

The chain couples TRBV7-6 to TRBJ2-7; the D gene is possibly TRBD1 (5 bases). The CDR3 runs to 15 residues. From germline, CDR1 is SGHVS and CDR2 FNYEAQ. Trimming shortened V by 5 bases and J by 3 bases, and 17 bases separated the two germline ends. CDR3 bases: TGTGCCAGCAGCCCCCACAGGTATGGCGACTACGAGCAGTACTTC. This translates into CASSPHRYGDYEQYF.